This is a list of T cell receptor beta chains from one sample in a study of blood T cell repertoires in COVID-19. TCRdb's copy holds only in-frame clones and misses some; the assay was immunoSEQ multiplex PCR. The sample contains about 230,000 clones, around four fifths of which appear only once. The sample was peripheral blood. The receptors originated from a woman between 65 and 79 years old with active or convalescent COVID-19. CDR3s include the opening cysteine and the closing phenylalanine or tryptophan. The D gene is left open where the match is weak. Some rows mark clone size as missing; the rest say once, few, many or name a class of expanded clone.

d_call: NA
cdr3_length: 15
v_call: TRBV19
clone_size: NA
j_call: TRBJ1-4
cdr3_aa: CASRRRSATNEKLFF
cdr3_nt: TGTGCCAGTAGAAGGCGGTCGGCAACTAATGAAAAACTGTTTTTT

d_call: TRBD2
cdr3_length: 18
v_call: TRBV19
clone_size: NA
j_call: TRBJ2-1
cdr3_aa: CASSIDPPLAGAYNEQFF
cdr3_nt: TGTGCCAGTAGTATAGATCCCCCGTTAGCGGGGGCCTACAATGAGCAGTTCTTC

d_call: TRBD1
cdr3_length: 14
v_call: TRBV5-5
clone_size: NA
j_call: TRBJ2-5
cdr3_aa: CASSLGQGRETQYF
cdr3_nt: TGTGCCAGCAGCTTGGGACAGGGAAGAGAGACCCAGTACTTC

d_call: TRBD2
cdr3_length: 16
v_call: TRBV12-5
clone_size: NA
j_call: TRBJ2-1
cdr3_aa: CAAAGGPICAYNEQFF
cdr3_nt: TGTGCCGCAGCGGGGGGGCCGATTTGTGCCTACAATGAGCAGTTCTTC

d_call: NA
cdr3_length: 15
v_call: TRBV7-8
clone_size: NA
j_call: TRBJ2-3
cdr3_aa: CASSLEGYGTDTQYF
cdr3_nt: TGTGCCAGCAGCTTAGAGGGGTATGGCACAGATACGCAGTATTTT

d_call: TRBD2
cdr3_length: 14
v_call: TRBV28
clone_size: NA
j_call: TRBJ2-7
cdr3_aa: CASSQLAGSYEQYF
cdr3_nt: TGTGCCAGCAGTCAACTAGCGGGCTCCTACGAGCAGTACTTC

d_call: NA
cdr3_length: 14
v_call: TRBV18
clone_size: NA
j_call: TRBJ1-1
cdr3_aa: CASSPGQMNTEAFF
cdr3_nt: TGTGCCAGCTCACCAGGACAGATGAACACTGAAGCTTTCTTT

d_call: NA
cdr3_length: 16
v_call: TRBV5-1
clone_size: NA
j_call: TRBJ1-3
cdr3_aa: CASSFGSGDSGNTIYF
cdr3_nt: TGCGCCAGCAGCTTTGGTTCAGGGGACTCTGGAAACACCATATATTTT

d_call: TRBD1
cdr3_length: 16
v_call: TRBV7-2
clone_size: once
j_call: TRBJ1-2
cdr3_aa: CASSLGTGGNNYGYTF
cdr3_nt: TGTGCCAGCAGCTTAGGGACAGGGGGCAATAACTATGGCTACACCTTC

d_call: NA
cdr3_length: 13
v_call: TRBV11-1
clone_size: NA
j_call: TRBJ2-3
cdr3_aa: CASSLGPTDTQYF
cdr3_nt: TGTGCCAGCAGCTTAGGTCCGACAGATACGCAGTATTTT

d_call: NA
cdr3_length: 15
v_call: TRBV19
clone_size: few
j_call: TRBJ1-1
cdr3_aa: CASSMKGALNTEAFF
cdr3_nt: TGTGCCAGTAGTATGAAAGGGGCGCTGAACACTGAAGCTTTCTTT

d_call: NA
cdr3_length: 13
v_call: TRBV10-3
clone_size: NA
j_call: TRBJ2-1
cdr3_aa: CAISPGSYNEQFF
cdr3_nt: TGTGCCATCAGCCCGGGCTCCTACAATGAGCAGTTCTTC

d_call: TRBD1
cdr3_length: 12
v_call: TRBV7-9
clone_size: once
j_call: TRBJ1-5
cdr3_aa: CASSHPGQGYHF
cdr3_nt: TGTGCCAGCAGCCATCCGGGACAGGGGTATCATTTT

d_call: NA
cdr3_length: 15
v_call: TRBV18
clone_size: NA
j_call: TRBJ1-4
cdr3_aa: CASSPLERFNEKLFF
cdr3_nt: TGTGCCAGCTCACCACTCGAACGGTTTAATGAAAAACTGTTTTTT

d_call: TRBD1
cdr3_length: 15
v_call: TRBV7-9
clone_size: NA
j_call: TRBJ1-1
cdr3_aa: CASSPRTGTNTEAFF
cdr3_nt: TGTGCCAGCAGCCCTCGGACAGGAACGAACACTGAAGCTTTCTTT

d_call: TRBD1
cdr3_length: 16
v_call: TRBV15
clone_size: once
j_call: TRBJ1-3
cdr3_aa: CATSRGDRNSGNTIYF
cdr3_nt: TGTGCCACCAGCAGAGGGGACAGGAACTCTGGAAACACCATATATTTT

d_call: NA
cdr3_length: 17
v_call: TRBV14
clone_size: NA
j_call: TRBJ2-3
cdr3_aa: CASSRRHRSQSTDTQYF
cdr3_nt: TGTGCCAGCAGCCGCCGACACCGATCCCAAAGCACAGATACGCAGTATTTT

d_call: TRBD2
cdr3_length: 16
v_call: TRBV7-7
clone_size: NA
j_call: TRBJ2-1
cdr3_aa: CASSPSPSGSSNEQFF
cdr3_nt: TGTGCTAGCAGCCCGTCGCCTAGCGGGAGTAGCAATGAGCAGTTCTTC

d_call: NA
cdr3_length: 13
v_call: TRBV7-2
clone_size: NA
j_call: TRBJ1-2
cdr3_aa: CASSLVSGPGYTF
cdr3_nt: TGTGCCAGCAGCTTAGTGAGCGGGCCTGGCTACACCTTC

d_call: NA
cdr3_length: 16
v_call: TRBV5-1
clone_size: NA
j_call: TRBJ2-2
cdr3_aa: CASSGGQGQNTGELFF
cdr3_nt: TGCGCCAGCAGCGGGGGACAAGGCCAAAACACCGGGGAGCTGTTTTTT

d_call: NA
cdr3_length: 10
v_call: TRBV20-1
clone_size: NA
j_call: TRBJ2-1
cdr3_aa: CSAYLGEQFF
cdr3_nt: TGCAGTGCTTACCTAGGTGAGCAGTTCTTC

d_call: TRBD1
cdr3_length: 14
v_call: TRBV28
clone_size: once
j_call: TRBJ1-1
cdr3_aa: CASTLTGGWTEAFF
cdr3_nt: TGTGCCAGCACCCTGACAGGGGGTTGGACTGAAGCTTTCTTT

d_call: TRBD1
cdr3_length: 19
v_call: TRBV6-6
clone_size: NA
j_call: TRBJ2-5
cdr3_aa: CASSRYRGLVVVDQETQYF
cdr3_nt: TGTGCCAGCAGTCGATACAGGGGTCTCGTGGTAGTTGACCAAGAGACCCAGTACTTC

d_call: TRBD2
cdr3_length: 15
v_call: TRBV2
clone_size: few
j_call: TRBJ2-3
cdr3_aa: CASSGLAGTTDTQYF
cdr3_nt: TGTGCCAGCAGTGGATTAGCGGGAACTACGGATACGCAGTATTTT

d_call: NA
cdr3_length: 15
v_call: TRBV18
clone_size: NA
j_call: TRBJ1-1
cdr3_aa: CASSLSRGGNTEAFF
cdr3_nt: TGTGCCAGCTCACTTTCTAGGGGGGGGAACACTGAAGCTTTCTTT

d_call: TRBD2
cdr3_length: 15
v_call: TRBV5-4
clone_size: NA
j_call: TRBJ2-1
cdr3_aa: CASSPGLGASNEQFF
cdr3_nt: TGTGCCAGCAGCCCAGGACTAGGAGCTAGCAATGAGCAGTTCTTC

d_call: TRBD1
cdr3_length: 19
v_call: TRBV14
clone_size: NA
j_call: TRBJ1-3
cdr3_aa: CASSQVRDREVFSGNTIYF
cdr3_nt: TGTGCCAGCAGCCAAGTCAGGGACAGGGAAGTTTTCTCTGGAAACACCATATATTTT

d_call: NA
cdr3_length: 14
v_call: TRBV3-1/TRBV3-2
clone_size: NA
j_call: TRBJ2-3
cdr3_aa: CASSQEQAVDTQYF
cdr3_nt: TGTGCCAGCAGCCAAGAACAGGCGGTGGATACGCAGTATTTT

d_call: NA
cdr3_length: 14
v_call: TRBV24-1
clone_size: NA
j_call: TRBJ2-2
cdr3_aa: CATSDIGGSGELFF
cdr3_nt: TGTGCCACCAGCGACATAGGTGGGTCCGGGGAGCTGTTTTTT

d_call: NA
cdr3_length: 16
v_call: TRBV5-5
clone_size: few
j_call: TRBJ2-7
cdr3_aa: CASSLATGSTSYEQYF
cdr3_nt: TGTGCCAGCAGCTTAGCGACAGGTTCTACCTCCTACGAGCAGTACTTC

d_call: NA
cdr3_length: 14
v_call: TRBV3-1/TRBV3-2
clone_size: NA
j_call: TRBJ2-6
cdr3_aa: CASSPGLGANVLTF
cdr3_nt: TGTGCCAGCAGCCCAGGTTTGGGGGCCAACGTCCTGACTTTC

d_call: TRBD1
cdr3_length: 13
v_call: TRBV30
clone_size: NA
j_call: TRBJ1-1
cdr3_aa: CAWGTGMETEAFF
cdr3_nt: TGTGCCTGGGGGACAGGCATGGAGACTGAAGCTTTCTTT

d_call: NA
cdr3_length: 11
v_call: TRBV6-5
clone_size: NA
j_call: TRBJ2-5
cdr3_aa: CASKGEGTQYF
cdr3_nt: TGTGCCAGCAAAGGGGAAGGGACCCAGTACTTC

d_call: NA
cdr3_length: 14
v_call: TRBV30
clone_size: few
j_call: TRBJ1-3
cdr3_aa: CAWSPMFSGNTIYF
cdr3_nt: TGTGCCTGGAGTCCAATGTTCTCTGGAAACACCATATATTTT